The T cell receptor (beta chain) under discussion was sequenced for a study of blood T cell repertoires in COVID-19. The wider study: The study drew acute and convalescent COVID-19 samples from the United States, Italy and Spain. From T cells, B-cell-depleted T cells, or PBMCs came the material, which was cDNA or gDNA.

Original data processing: Scientists estimated how many nucleated cells there were by amplifying reference gene primers. Libraries were prepared by immunoSEQ multiplex PCR; TCRdb keeps only in-frame clonotypes and omits some of them. Clone size and V and J calls were adopted from that table, with D and trimming inferred from the DNA. The sample yields under 200,000 clones, 88% seen once. This clone was recorded only once. Germline CDR1 reads SGDLS; CDR2 reads YYNGEE. The V segment lost 4 bases and the J segment 6 bases; nucleotides outside the gene matches: 6. The CDR3 runs to 14 residues. The sequence derives from a man aged 55 to 70 with acute or convalescent COVID-19. The chain combines TRBV9 with TRBJ2-7; 11 nucleotides match TRBD1. Sequenced sample: peripheral blood. CDR3 DNA: TGTGCCAGCAGCCTCCGGACAGGGGGCACCGAGCAGTACTTC. Encoded protein: CASSLRTGGTEQYF.